These T cell receptor beta chains were read from a single sample in a study of shared clonotypes between healthy human individuals. Using immunoSEQ multiplex PCR, the repertoire was profiled, and TCRdb retains in-frame clones only, with some absent. The sample holds some 2 million clones; 95% are singletons and the top ten take 0.1% to 0.15%. The specimen sequenced was naive CD4+ T cells sorted from blood. These receptors all come from a man between 18 and 35 years old in good health. CDR3s include the opening cysteine and the closing phenylalanine or tryptophan. The D gene is left open where the match is weak. Only some rows state a clone size, as once, few, many or a class for expanded clones.

TRBV19	once	TRBJ2-2	14	NA	TGTGCCAGTAGTAACCAGGGCGACACCGGGGAGCTGTTTTTT	CASSNQGDTGELFF
TRBV4-1	NA	TRBJ2-2	12	NA	TGCGCCAGCAGCGTTAGAACCGGGGAGCTGTTTTTT	CASSVRTGELFF
TRBV6-1	NA	TRBJ2-4	15	NA	TGTGCCAGCAGTGAGGGGGGTTTAGCCAAAAACATTCAGTACTTC	CASSEGGLAKNIQYF
TRBV2	NA	TRBJ2-7	13	NA	TGTGCCAGCAGGAGGGACACAGGGCCCGAGCAGTACTTC	CASRRDTGPEQYF
TRBV30	NA	TRBJ2-1	15	NA	TGTGCCGGAATGGCCGGCTCCCCTTTTTACAATGAGCAGTTCTTC	CAGMAGSPFYNEQFF
TRBV29-1	NA	TRBJ2-5	12	NA	TGCAGCGTTGAACCCGGGGTGGAGACCCAGTACTTC	CSVEPGVETQYF
TRBV18	once	TRBJ2-7	14	NA	TGTGCCAGCTCACCAGGGACACAATCCTACGAGCAGTACTTC	CASSPGTQSYEQYF
TRBV7-2	NA	TRBJ2-1	16	NA	TGTGCCAGCAGCGACCCGTGGGGGAGTTCCTACAATGAGCAGTTCTTC	CASSDPWGSSYNEQFF
TRBV5-4	NA	TRBJ2-7	14	NA	TGTGCCAGCAGCTTGGACAGGTTTGCCTACGAGCAGTACTTC	CASSLDRFAYEQYF
TRBV10-1	NA	TRBJ2-3	15	NA	TGCGCCAGCAGTGAGTGGACGAACGTGCCAGATACGCAGTATTTT	CASSEWTNVPDTQYF
TRBV28	NA	TRBJ1-4	16	TRBD1	TGTGCCAGCAGCCTGGACAGGGGGCTGGCTAATGAAAAACTGTTTTTT	CASSLDRGLANEKLFF
TRBV2	NA	TRBJ2-7	13	NA	TGTGCCAGCAGTGGGAGGGGGCGAAACGAGCAGTACTTC	CASSGRGRNEQYF
TRBV6-6	once	TRBJ2-7	16	NA	TGTGCCAGCAGTTACCTAGAGGGCAAGCCCTCCTACGAGCAGTACTTC	CASSYLEGKPSYEQYF
TRBV28	NA	TRBJ2-1	14	NA	TGTGCCAGCAGTTTAAAGTTTTCTGGGAATGAGCAGTTCTTC	CASSLKFSGNEQFF
TRBV2	NA	TRBJ2-7	14	TRBD1	TGTGCCAGCAGGGACAGGGGGCACCCCTACGAGCAGTACTTC	CASRDRGHPYEQYF
TRBV10-3	NA	TRBJ1-1	14	TRBD1	TGTGCCATCAGTGTAGACAGGGGGAACACTGAAGCTTTCTTT	CAISVDRGNTEAFF
TRBV18	NA	TRBJ1-2	14	NA	TGTGCCAGCTTAGGTCCAGGGAGTGTCTATGGCTACACCTTC	CASLGPGSVYGYTF
TRBV9	NA	TRBJ2-5	13	NA	TGTGCCAGCAGCGTGAGCGGCCAAGAGACCCAGTACTTC	CASSVSGQETQYF